Below, 17 T cell receptor beta chains from the same sample are listed, as sequenced in a study of shared clonotypes between healthy human individuals. The assay was immunoSEQ multiplex PCR, and TCRdb's table has in-frame clones only and misses some. Here the sample spans about 2.3 million clones, just under 95% being singletons. Sequenced: naive CD4+ T cells from PBMCs. The subset is: CD45RA+ positively selected. These receptors were taken from a man younger than 30 in good health. Some clones in this sample may be carry-over from other donors' samples.

This clone occurred once. The rearrangement links TRBV5-1 to TRBJ2-1, with D perhaps assigned TRBD1 or TRBD2 (5 bases each). Germline V gene data show CDR1 as SGHRS and CDR2 as YFSETQ. This CDR3 has 14 amino acids. The V and J ends lost 4 bases and 1 base respectively, with 9 bases between them. The CDR3 sequence is CASSVGPSYNEQFF. The CDR3 region has the DNA TGCGCCAGCAGCGTGGGACCGTCCTACAATGAGCAGTTCTTC.

V is TRBV6-5 and J is TRBJ1-2; 9 bases line up with TRBD1. The CDR3 has 16 residues. Germline CDR1 reads MNHEY; CDR2 reads SVGAGI. The V segment lost 2 bases and the J segment 4 bases; nucleotides outside the gene matches: 8. This CDR3 is CASSYAYTGGSYGYTF. The CDR3 bases are TGTGCCAGCAGTTACGCTTATACAGGGGGCAGCTATGGCTACACCTTC.

This chain connects TRBV7-9 to TRBJ1-5; a weak D match, TRBD1 (6 bases). Germline V CDR1 and CDR2: SEHNR, FQNEAQ (reference sequence). Trimming cost V 1 base and J 4 bases, with 11 bases left between them. The CDR3 consists of 15 residues. CDR3 region: CASSLEGRGNQPQHF. The CDR3 coding sequence is TGTGCCAGCAGCTTAGAAGGCAGGGGTAATCAGCCCCAGCATTTT.

The rearrangement links TRBV5-1 to TRBJ1-4; D may be TRBD1 (6 bases). The CDR3 is made up of 14 amino acids. Trimming took off 6 bases at V and 5 bases at J, with 14 bases between the two ends. Per germline, CDR1 SGHRS and CDR2 YFSETQ. The CDR3 DNA sequence: TGCGCCAGCAAGTTAGGACAGTCGAATGAAAAACTGTTTTTT. Encoded protein: CASKLGQSNEKLFF.

This clone occurred a few times. The V call is TRBV6-1, the J call TRBJ1-1; tentative D call: TRBD1 (5 bases). Looked up from germline, CDR1 is MNHNS and CDR2 is SASEGT. The V gene lost 2 bases and the J gene lost 6 bases, with 10 bases spanning the gap. This CDR3 is built from 13 residues. The CDR3 DNA follows: TGTGCCAGCAGTGAATGGGGGAAGGCTGAAGCTTTCTTT. Its protein product is CASSEWGKAEAFF.

The CDR3 reads CATSIRAGGEQPQHF. DNA for the CDR3: TGTGCCACCAGCATAAGGGCCGGGGGAGAACAGCCCCAGCATTTT. The chain links TRBV15 to TRBJ1-5, with D tentatively TRBD1 (5 bases). The CDR3 length is 15 residues. Germline CDR1 and CDR2: LNHNV and YYDKDF (reference sequence). V lost 4 bases, J lost 7 bases, and 17 bases lay in between.

The rearrangement links TRBV7-9 to TRBJ2-7; TRBD1 might be the D (5 bases). Per germline, CDR1 SEHNR and CDR2 FQNEAQ (reference sequence). This CDR3 comprises 15 residues. With 5 bases removed from V and 1 base from J, the gap between germline ends came to 15 bases. The DNA of the CDR3 is TGTGCCAGCAGCCCAGCCGTCAGGGAATCCTACGAGCAGTACTTC. This codes for CASSPAVRESYEQYF.

This chain connects TRBV6-1 to TRBJ2-2; TRBD1 aligns across 7 bases. The CDR3 contains 15 residues. Germline V gives CDR1 MNHNS, CDR2 SASEGT. Trimming removed 5 bases from V and 3 bases from J; junction bases left unmatched: 6. The CDR3 region has the DNA TGTGCCAGCAGTCAAGGGGACAGCTACACCGGGGAGCTGTTTTTT. Translated, it gives CASSQGDSYTGELFF.

The V gene is TRBV18, the J gene TRBJ2-3, with TRBD2 identical over 7 bases. The CDR3 contains 14 residues. Trimming at V came to 5 bases and at J to 1 base, leaving 3 bases not matched to a gene. Germline lookup yields CDR1 KGHSH and CDR2 LQKENI. In DNA form, the CDR3 reads TGTGCCAGCTCAGCAGGACTAGGCACAGATACGCAGTATTTT. Protein sequence: CASSAGLGTDTQYF.

The chain carries TRBV5-1 and TRBJ2-1, with TRBD2 matching 9 bases. The V gene end was trimmed by 5 bases and the J gene end by 0 bases; junction bases not matched to a gene: 6. This CDR3 region has 16 residues. Germline V CDR1 and CDR2: SGHRS, YFSETQ. The CDR3 region is CASRPTSGLSYNEQFF. For the CDR3, the DNA is TGCGCCAGCAGACCGACTAGCGGCCTCTCCTACAATGAGCAGTTCTTC.

The gene calls are TRBV7-9 and TRBJ1-4; D unresolved. The CDR3 consists of 13 residues. Per germline, CDR1 SEHNR and CDR2 FQNEAQ (reference sequence). Deletions cut 5 bases from V and 6 bases from J, with 10 bases between. The CDR3 sequence: CASSRHVDEKLFF. DNA for the CDR3: TGTGCCAGCAGCCGCCATGTGGATGAAAAACTGTTTTTT.

The J gene is TRBJ2-6, the V gene TRBV28; no clear D. The CDR3 extends over 14 amino acids. Trimming shortened V by 8 bases and J by 1 base, and 9 bases separated the two germline ends. From germline, CDR1 is MDHEN and CDR2 SYDVKM. The CDR3: CASGGGSGANVLTF. The CDR3 bases are TGTGCCAGCGGTGGTGGGTCTGGGGCCAACGTCCTGACTTTC. The full variable domain, with the rest looked up from reference TRBV28 and TRBJ2-6, is DVKVTQSSRYLVKRTGEKVFLECVQDMDHENMFWYRQDPGLGLRLIYFSYDVKMKEKGDIPEGYSVSREKKERFSLILESASTNQTSMYLCASGGGSGANVLTFGAGSRLTVL.

Here the CDR3 reads CASIDRGVDGTEAFF. DNA for the CDR3: TGTGCCAGTATCGATAGGGGGGTCGATGGAACTGAAGCTTTCTTT. The V gene is TRBV19, the J gene TRBJ1-1, with D perhaps matching TRBD1 (6 bases). The CDR3 runs 15 residues. Germline-derived CDR1 and CDR2 are LNHDA and SQIVND (reference sequence). V was trimmed by 7 bases and J by 5 bases, leaving 20 bases between them.

The chain recombines TRBV4-1 with TRBJ2-1; 9 bases align to TRBD2. The ends lost 2 bases at V and 1 base at J; junction bases unmatched: 9. The CDR3 consists of 18 residues. Germline-derived CDR1 and CDR2 are MGHRA and YSYEKL. CDR3 bases: TGCGCCAGCAGCCAATTGGCTCTAGCGGGAATTTCCTACAATGAGCAGTTCTTC. Translated, it gives CASSQLALAGISYNEQFF.

This chain links TRBV18 with TRBJ2-7; 7 bases match TRBD2. The length of the CDR3 is 14 residues. V lost 3 bases to trimming and J lost 3 bases; unmatched junction nucleotides: 5. The germline gives CDR1 KGHSH, CDR2 LQKENI. DNA of the CDR3: TGTGCCAGCTCACCGCGTCGGGACTACTACGAGCAGTACTTC. It yields the protein CASSPRRDYYEQYF.

The chain employs TRBV7-2 and TRBJ2-7, with TRBD2 matching 12 bases. The J segment lost 6 bases and the V segment lost 3 bases, leaving 6 bases of the junction unmatched. The CDR3 is 15 residues long. Germline CDR1 is SGHTA and CDR2 is FQGNSA. CDR3 coding DNA: TGTGCCAGCAGCTTTATGACTAGCGGGAGAGGCGAGCAGTACTTC. The encoded protein is CASSFMTSGRGEQYF.

The genes are TRBV5-6 and TRBJ1-1; no definite D call. The CDR3 is 17 residues long. From germline, CDR1 is SGHDT and CDR2 YYEEEE. The V gene lost 1 base and the J gene lost 4 bases, with 20 bases spanning the gap. The CDR3 nucleotides read TGTGCCAGCAGCTTGTTGGGGTCAGGTCTCATGGGCACTGAAGCTTTCTTT. As protein: CASSLLGSGLMGTEAFF.